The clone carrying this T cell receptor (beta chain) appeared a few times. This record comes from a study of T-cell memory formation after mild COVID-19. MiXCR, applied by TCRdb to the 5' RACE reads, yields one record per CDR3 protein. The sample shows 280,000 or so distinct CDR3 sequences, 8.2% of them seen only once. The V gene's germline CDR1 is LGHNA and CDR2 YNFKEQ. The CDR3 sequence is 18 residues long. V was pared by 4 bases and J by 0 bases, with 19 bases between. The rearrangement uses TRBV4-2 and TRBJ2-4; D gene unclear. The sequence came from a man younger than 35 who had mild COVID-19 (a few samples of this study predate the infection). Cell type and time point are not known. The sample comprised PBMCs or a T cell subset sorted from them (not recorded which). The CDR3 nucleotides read TGTGCCAGCAGCCCTCTTGGGAACCAGGATCTAGCCAAAAACATTCAGTACTTC. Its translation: CASSPLGNQDLAKNIQYF.